The 21 T cell receptor beta chains reported below all come from one sample, sequenced in a study of OX40 agonist ivuxolimab in advanced cancers. Libraries were prepared by immunoSEQ multiplex PCR; TCRdb keeps only in-frame clonotypes and omits some of them. Among roughly 93,000 clones listed, under 85% were seen once. The sample was CD4+ or CD8+ T cells sorted from blood, taken in a trial of the OX40 agonist ivuxolimab. The receptors shown here come from an adult with an advanced solid tumor such as melanoma, head and neck, liver or kidney cancer.

V and J are TRBV14 and TRBJ2-3; 10 positions match TRBD1. This CDR3 is built from 16 residues. The V gene end was trimmed by 1 base and the J gene end by 5 bases; junction bases not matched to a gene: 6. Germline CDR1 is SGHDN and CDR2 is FVKESK. CDR3: CASSQARDRGIDTQYF. CDR3 DNA: TGTGCCAGCAGCCAAGCCCGGGACAGGGGTATAGATACGCAGTATTTT.

This chain uses TRBV7-2 with TRBJ2-1; D possibly corresponds to TRBD1 (6 bases). Germline lookup yields CDR1 SGHTA and CDR2 FQGNSA. The V end lost 6 bases, the J end lost 3 bases, and 9 bases lay between the germline ends. CDR3 length: 13 residues. For the CDR3, the DNA is TGTGCCAGCAGTCAGACAGGCTACAATGAGCAGTTCTTC. Protein: CASSQTGYNEQFF. Variable domain in full (rest from reference TRBV7-2 and TRBJ2-1): GAGVSQSPSNKVTEKGKDVELRCDPISGHTALYWYRQSLGQGLEFLIYFQGNSAPDKSGLPSDRFSAERTGGSVSTLTIQRTQQEDSAVYLCASSQTGYNEQFFGPGTRLTVL.

The chain recombines TRBV27 with TRBJ2-7; 9 bases line up with TRBD2. CDR1 and CDR2 from the germline V gene are MNHEY and SMNVEV (reference sequence). V gave up 4 bases and J gave up 5 bases; unmatched junction bases: 12. CDR3 length: 16 amino acids. In DNA, the CDR3 is TGTGCCAGCAGTTCCCCCCGCGGGAGGGGTGGCAACGAGCAGTACTTC. It codes for CASSSPRGRGGNEQYF.

The V call is TRBV20-1, the J call TRBJ2-4, with D unclear. The germline gives CDR1 DFQATT, CDR2 SNEGSKA (reference sequence). The CDR3 covers 11 residues. CDR3 in amino acids: CSAGAKNIQYF. The CDR3 DNA follows: TGCAGCGCAGGAGCCAAAAACATTCAGTACTTC.

This chain links TRBV6-5 with TRBJ1-1; no clear D. The V gene's germline CDR1 is MNHEY and CDR2 SVGAGI. Trimming pared 0 bases from V and 2 bases from J, leaving 7 bases between. CDR3 length: 14 amino acids. The chain's CDR3 is CASSYSGKNTEAFF. CDR3 nucleotide sequence: TGTGCCAGCAGTTACTCGGGGAAAAACACTGAAGCTTTCTTT.

The rearrangement links TRBV27 to TRBJ2-7; 8 nucleotides line up with TRBD1. V was pared by 5 bases and J by 3 bases, with 9 bases of the junction left unmatched. CDR1 MNHEY and CDR2 SMNVEV come from the germline V gene (reference sequence). The CDR3 sequence is 15 residues long. The chain's CDR3 is CASSTSIGQGYEQYF. The DNA of the CDR3 is TGTGCCAGCAGTACCAGTATTGGACAGGGCTACGAGCAGTACTTC.

The chain carries TRBV5-4 and TRBJ2-3; 8 nucleotides line up with TRBD1. Germline V gives CDR1 SGHNT, CDR2 YYREEE (reference sequence). V trimming: 4 bases; J trimming: 4 bases; junction bases outside the gene matches: 8. This CDR3 comprises 15 residues. CDR3 residues: CASSGQGVGADTQYF. The CDR3 bases are TGTGCCAGCAGCGGACAGGGTGTGGGCGCAGATACGCAGTATTTT.

The chain links TRBV2 to TRBJ2-7; D unclear. The CDR3 extends over 13 amino acids. Looked up from germline, CDR1 is SNHLY and CDR2 is FYNNEI. The ends were cut back, 7 bases at V and 1 base at J, with 11 bases in the middle. The CDR3 DNA reads as TGTGCCAGCACCGGGCCGCGATCCTACGAGCAGTACTTC. Residues: CASTGPRSYEQYF.

This sequence joins TRBV5-1 and TRBJ2-7; 9 nucleotides line up with TRBD2. Unmatched junction bases numbered 10, after V lost 0 bases and J lost 0 bases. Germline CDR1 SGHRS, CDR2 YFSETQ. The CDR3 length is 18 residues. CDR3 in DNA: TGCGCCAGCAGCTTGGGGCTAGCGGGATTAACAAGCTCCTACGAGCAGTACTTC. Encoded protein: CASSLGLAGLTSSYEQYF.

This clone was recorded only once. The chain links TRBV12-5 to TRBJ2-4; 7 bases fit TRBD1. The CDR3 is made up of 15 amino acids. Germline trimming cut 0 bases from V and 8 bases from J; bases unmatched to any gene: 7. Germline assignment: CDR1 LGHNT and CDR2 FRNRAP. The CDR3 nucleotides are TGTGCTAGTGGTTTGGTACAGGGGTGGATTGACATTCAGTACTTC. The encoded protein is CASGLVQGWIDIQYF.

This chain uses TRBV11-3 with TRBJ2-2, with 10 bases fitting TRBD1. Germline lookup yields CDR1 SGHNT and CDR2 YENEEA. Losses at the gene ends were 5 bases for V and 5 bases for J; bases not matched to a gene: 8. CDR3 length: 16 residues. This chain's CDR3 is CASSGLGQGGTGELFF. The CDR3 DNA is TGTGCCAGCAGCGGGCTCGGACAGGGGGGTACCGGGGAGCTGTTTTTT.

This clone was recorded once. The gene calls are TRBV14 and TRBJ2-1, with a weak D call TRBD2 (6 bases). The germline V gene has CDR1 SGHDN and CDR2 FVKESK. The CDR3 runs to 14 residues. V was cut by 4 bases and J by 3 bases, with 10 bases left in between. In DNA form, the CDR3 reads TGTGCCAGCAGCCCGGGGGTGAGCTACAATGAGCAGTTCTTC. It specifies CASSPGVSYNEQFF.

The genes are TRBV27 and TRBJ1-1, with 8 bases fitting TRBD1. With 3 bases clipped from V and 4 bases from J, the junction kept 13 bases outside the gene matches. Germline V CDR1 and CDR2: MNHEY, SMNVEV (reference sequence). This CDR3 has 17 amino acids. The CDR3 DNA reads as TGTGCCAGCAGTTTCTCTCCCGGACAGGGTGGGTTCACTGAAGCTTTCTTT. This translates into CASSFSPGQGGFTEAFF.

V gene TRBV9 combines with J gene TRBJ1-2; 9 positions agree with TRBD1. CDR3 length: 15 amino acids. After removal of 1 base from V and 8 bases from J, the junction contained 9 bases not matched to a gene. Germline V gene lookup returns CDR1 SGDLS and CDR2 YYNGEE. The CDR3 DNA follows: TGTGCCAGCAGCGTAATACATACAGGGGGCGCCGGCTACACCTTC. This encodes CASSVIHTGGAGYTF. The variable domain in full, completed from reference TRBV9 and TRBJ1-2, reads DSGVTQTPKHLITATGQRVTLRCSPRSGDLSVYWYQQSLDQGLQFLIQYYNGEERAKGNILERFSAQQFPDLHSELNLSSLELGDSALYFCASSVIHTGGAGYTFGSGTRLTVV.

V usage is TRBV9 and J usage is TRBJ1-5; maybe TRBD1 (5 bases). The CDR3 totals 15 residues. The germline V gene encodes CDR1 SGDLS and CDR2 YYNGEE. Trimming left V 0 bases short and J 3 bases short, with 10 bases between. The CDR3 nucleotides read TGTGCCAGCAGCGTAGACGGGGGTGACAATCAGCCCCAGCATTTT. Its translation is CASSVDGGDNQPQHF.

The rearrangement links TRBV4-3 to TRBJ2-2; D may be TRBD2 (6 bases). V was cut by 0 bases and J by 4 bases, with 9 bases left in between. Germline V lookup: CDR1 LGHNA, CDR2 YSLEER. CDR3 length: 15 residues. DNA of the CDR3: TGCGCCAGCAGCCAAGATCAGGGAGGCACCGGGGAGCTGTTTTTT. Translated: CASSQDQGGTGELFF.

V is TRBV25-1 and J is TRBJ2-5, with D possibly TRBD2 on 7 matching bases. Trimming removed 3 bases at V and 9 bases at J, with 20 bases between. CDR3 length: 15 amino acids. Germline lookup yields CDR1 MGHDK and CDR2 SYGVNS. The CDR3 DNA is TGTGCCAGCAGTGAGGGGGGGGCAGCTGGAGTGGCCCAGTACTTC. This sequence encodes CASSEGGAAGVAQYF.

The V gene is TRBV30, the J gene TRBJ1-1; 9 bases align to TRBD1. The CDR3 runs 15 residues. Germline V lookup: CDR1 GTSNPN, CDR2 SVGIG (reference sequence). V shed 2 bases and J 4 bases; nucleotides not matched to a gene: 8. As DNA, the CDR3 is TGTGCCTGGAGTCTTACAGGGGGCCGGTCCACTGAAGCTTTCTTT. Translated, it gives CAWSLTGGRSTEAFF.

CDR3 amino acids: CASSFPRATYYEQYF. CDR3 in DNA: TGTGCCAGCAGCTTCCCTAGAGCGACTTACTACGAGCAGTACTTC. The rearrangement joins TRBV7-2 to TRBJ2-7; D is uncertain. Germline V gene lookup returns CDR1 SGHTA and CDR2 FQGNSA. The CDR3 loop spans 15 amino acids. Trimming pared 3 bases from V and 3 bases from J, leaving 15 bases between.

V is TRBV19 and J is TRBJ2-3; D tentatively fits TRBD1 or TRBD2 (6 bases each). This CDR3 is 16 amino acids long. CDR1 and CDR2 (germline): LNHDA, SQIVND (reference sequence). Trimming stripped 5 bases from V and 2 bases from J, with 17 bases between. The CDR3 DNA sequence: TGTGCCAGTAGTCGACTAGGGCGGGACATCACAGATACGCAGTATTTT. Residues: CASSRLGRDITDTQYF. Full variable domain (rest looked up from reference TRBV19 and TRBJ2-3): DGGITQSPKYLFRKEGQNVTLSCEQNLNHDAMYWYRQDPGQGLRLIYYSQIVNDFQKGDIAEGYSVSREKKESFPLTVTSAQKNPTAFYLCASSRLGRDITDTQYFGPGTRLTVL.

The chain recombines TRBV7-2 with TRBJ2-1; a weak D match, TRBD2 (6 bases). In germline, CDR1 is SGHTA, CDR2 FQGNSA. Trimming pared 1 base from V and 5 bases from J, leaving 9 bases between. The CDR3 has 14 amino acids. The CDR3 spells CASSLVPSDNEQFF. The CDR3 DNA follows: TGTGCCAGCAGCTTAGTTCCTAGCGACAATGAGCAGTTCTTC.